These T cell receptor beta chains were read from a single sample in a study of T-cell memory formation after mild COVID-19. MiXCR, applied by TCRdb to the 5' RACE reads, yields one record per CDR3 protein. The table records approximately 500,000 distinct CDR3 sequences, approximately 23% of them present only once. The sample comprised PBMCs or a T cell subset sorted from them (not recorded which). These receptors were collected from an adult woman who had mild COVID-19 (a few samples of this study predate the infection). Cell type and time point are not known. Both conserved end residues are part of each CDR3. D genes are given only for firm matches. Clone size is stated in some rows and not others, as once, few, many or a class when expanded.

d_gene | j_gene | v_gene | abundance | CDR3aa | CDR3nt
- | TRBJ1-2 | TRBV7-3 | few | CASSLTPGWVEGYTF | TGTGCCAGCAGCTTAACGCCGGGGTGGGTGGAAGGCTACACCTTC
- | TRBJ2-7 | TRBV29-1 | once | CSYGNRGGYEQYF | TGCAGCTACGGGAACAGGGGAGGCTACGAGCAGTACTTC
- | TRBJ2-7 | TRBV9 | - | CASSPATNEQYF | TGTGCCAGCTCCCCGGCCACGAACGAGCAGTACTTC
- | TRBJ2-7 | TRBV9 | - | CASSVGGAATYEQYF | TGTGCCAGCAGCGTAGGAGGGGCCGCGACCTACGAGCAGTACTTC
- | TRBJ2-3 | TRBV10-3 | few | CAISHETLLADTDTQYF | TGTGCCATCAGTCACGAGACACTTCTGGCCGACACAGATACGCAGTATTTT
- | TRBJ2-3 | TRBV7-8 | - | CASIGVGEDTQYF | TGTGCCAGCATTGGGGTGGGAGAAGATACGCAGTATTTT
- | TRBJ2-1 | TRBV19 | - | CASSPHTQEQFF | TGTGCCAGTAGTCCTCATACTCAGGAGCAGTTCTTC
TRBD1 | TRBJ1-1 | TRBV19 | - | CATRQGRTEAFF | TGTGCCACCCGACAGGGGAGAACTGAAGCTTTCTTT
- | TRBJ2-1 | TRBV6-6 | - | CASSYGSDEQFF | TGTGCCAGCAGTTACGGATCCGATGAGCAGTTCTTC
- | TRBJ1-1 | TRBV5-1 | - | CASSSYGREMNTEAFF | TGCGCCAGCAGCAGCTACGGTAGGGAGATGAACACTGAAGCTTTCTTT
- | TRBJ2-7 | TRBV20-1 | - | CSARPGSYEQYF | TGCAGTGCTCGACCAGGCTCCTACGAGCAGTACTTC
- | TRBJ2-3 | TRBV30 | - | CAWRGLEDPDTQYF | TGTGCCTGGAGGGGACTTGAGGACCCAGATACGCAGTATTTT
- | TRBJ2-1 | TRBV30 | - | CAWSVKRTSYNEQFF | TGTGCCTGGAGTGTAAAGCGGACCTCCTACAATGAGCAGTTCTTC
- | TRBJ2-7 | TRBV7-7 | - | CASSPVGFDEQYF | TGTGCCAGCAGCCCGGTAGGGTTCGACGAGCAGTACTTC
TRBD1 | TRBJ2-7 | TRBV12-3/TRBV12-4 | few | CASSLRDSEGYEQYF | TGTGCCAGCAGTTTAAGGGACAGCGAGGGCTACGAGCAGTACTTC
TRBD2 | TRBJ2-1 | TRBV12-5 | few | CASTNSGSYEQFF | TGTGCTAGCACTAATAGCGGGAGTTATGAGCAGTTCTTC
TRBD2 | TRBJ2-3 | TRBV9 | - | CASSENTGGVGTDTQYF | TGTGCCAGCAGTGAAAACACGGGGGGGGTCGGCACAGATACGCAGTATTTT
- | TRBJ2-5 | TRBV11-2 | - | CASSLVGLQETQYF | TGTGCCAGCAGCTTAGTCGGACTACAAGAGACCCAGTACTTC
TRBD1 | TRBJ1-1 | TRBV29-1 | few | CSVGQDLGTEAFF | TGCAGCGTGGGACAGGATTTGGGGACTGAAGCTTTCTTT
- | TRBJ1-1 | TRBV27 | - | CASSLREWTEAFF | TGTGCCAGCAGTTTACGTGAGTGGACTGAAGCTTTCTTT
TRBD1 | TRBJ2-5 | TRBV12-3/TRBV12-4 | - | CASSHTGQGETQYF | TGTGCCAGCAGTCACACGGGACAGGGAGAGACCCAGTACTTC
- | TRBJ1-5 | TRBV19 | - | CASSMGRVRGSQSNQPQHF | TGTGCCAGTAGTATGGGTCGGGTTAGGGGTAGCCAAAGCAATCAGCCCCAGCATTTT
- | TRBJ2-7 | TRBV5-1 | many | CASSLDGYEQYF | TGTGCCAGCTCACTCGACGGCTACGAGCAGTACTTC
- | TRBJ1-1 | TRBV6-1 | - | CASSLLWGDLRTEAFF | TGTGCCAGCAGTCTCCTTTGGGGAGACCTTAGGACTGAAGCTTTCTTT
- | TRBJ2-7 | TRBV4-1 | - | CASSRGLLYEQYF | TGCGCCAGCAGCCGTGGACTATTATACGAGCAGTACTTC
TRBD2 | TRBJ2-1 | TRBV12-3/TRBV12-4 | - | CASSRQASGGYNEQFF | TGTGCCAGCAGTCGCCAGGCTAGCGGGGGTTACAATGAGCAGTTCTTC
TRBD1 | TRBJ2-5 | TRBV20-1 | few | CSALGQGLSAQYF | TGCAGTGCTTTAGGACAGGGCCTAAGCGCCCAGTACTTC
- | TRBJ1-3 | TRBV30 | - | CACRESGNTIYF | TGTGCCTGTAGGGAATCTGGAAACACCATATATTTT
- | TRBJ2-3 | TRBV20-1 | - | CSAPRRGDTQYF | TGCAGTGCCCCCCGCCGAGGGGATACGCAGTATTTT
TRBD2 | TRBJ2-1 | TRBV5-6 | - | CASSPGLAGANEQFF | TGTGCCAGCAGCCCCGGACTAGCGGGGGCCAATGAGCAGTTCTTC
- | TRBJ2-2 | TRBV20-1 | few | CSAKRSSVGTGELFF | TGCAGTGCCAAGAGGTCCTCTGTAGGCACCGGGGAGCTGTTTTTT
- | TRBJ1-1 | TRBV20-1 | - | CSATDWNTEAFF | TGCAGTGCTACGGACTGGAACACTGAAGCTTTCTTT
TRBD2 | TRBJ2-3 | TRBV11-2 | - | CASSSRLAGSTDTQYF | TGTGCCAGCAGCTCACGACTAGCGGGGTCCACAGATACGCAGTATTTT
TRBD2 | TRBJ2-5 | TRBV5-1 | few | CASSPRASGGQETQYF | TGCGCCAGCAGCCCTAGGGCTAGCGGGGGGCAAGAGACCCAGTACTTC
TRBD2 | TRBJ2-5 | TRBV7-2 | - | CASSFNPPGLAGGRETQYF | TGTGCCAGCAGCTTCAATCCCCCCGGGCTAGCGGGAGGTAGAGAGACCCAGTACTTC
TRBD2 | TRBJ2-7 | TRBV6-2/TRBV6-3 | - | CASRGGRGGYEQYF | TGTGCCAGCAGGGGCGGACGGGGGGGCTACGAGCAGTACTTC
- | TRBJ2-1 | TRBV7-3 | - | CASSWDHYNEQFF | TGTGCCAGCAGCTGGGATCACTACAATGAGCAGTTCTTC
TRBD1 | TRBJ2-7 | TRBV5-1 | few | CASSWDRDGGYEQYF | TGCGCCAGCAGCTGGGACAGGGATGGTGGCTACGAGCAGTACTTC
- | TRBJ2-6 | TRBV13 | - | CASSLVPVWGRESEGANVLTF | TGTGCCAGCAGCTTAGTACCGGTTTGGGGCAGGGAGTCGGAAGGGGCCAACGTCCTGACTTTC
- | TRBJ1-4 | TRBV29-1 | few | CSVDEGATNEKLFF | TGCAGCGTTGACGAAGGGGCAACTAATGAAAAACTGTTTTTT
- | TRBJ2-5 | TRBV19 | few | CASSPRGRGQETQYF | TGTGCCAGTAGTCCAAGGGGGAGGGGACAAGAGACCCAGTACTTC
TRBD1 | TRBJ2-5 | TRBV11-2 | - | CASSPQGPVTETQYF | TGTGCCAGCAGCCCACAGGGGCCTGTAACGGAGACCCAGTACTTC